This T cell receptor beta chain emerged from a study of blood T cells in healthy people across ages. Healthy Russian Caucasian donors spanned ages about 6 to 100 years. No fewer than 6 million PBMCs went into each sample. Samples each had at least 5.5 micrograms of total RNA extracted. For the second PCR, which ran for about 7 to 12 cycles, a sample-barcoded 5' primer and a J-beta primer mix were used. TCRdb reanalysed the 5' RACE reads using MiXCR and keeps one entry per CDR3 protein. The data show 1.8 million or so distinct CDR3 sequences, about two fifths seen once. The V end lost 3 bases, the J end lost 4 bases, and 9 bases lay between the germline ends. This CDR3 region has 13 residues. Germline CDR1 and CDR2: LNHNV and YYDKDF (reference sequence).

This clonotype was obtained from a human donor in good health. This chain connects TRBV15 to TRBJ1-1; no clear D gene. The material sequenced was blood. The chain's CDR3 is CATSRELSTEAFF. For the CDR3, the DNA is TGTGCCACCAGCAGGGAATTGAGCACTGAAGCTTTCTTT.